This T cell receptor (beta chain) was found in a study of cytomegalovirus exposure and HLA in healthy donors (dated by TCRdb to the late 2010s). Background on the whole study: In an earlier analysis of under 600 of the donors, about 260 Gb of sequence data and about 110 million unique TCR beta sequences from 150 million to 200 million T cells were reported. About 330 gigabases of sequencing data and roughly 81 million unique TCR sequences made up an early release that covered nearly 650 HLA-typed donors. Of the 300 to 400 genotyped donors, about 84% fell in the genetic ancestry cluster associated with self-reported Caucasian donors. The study was designed to test whether signatures of past pathogen exposure could be identified by cataloging public T cell receptors. The T cell repertoires of several hundred subjects were profiled by immunosequencing and related to cytomegalovirus serostatus. Along with the roughly 700-subject first cohort, a separate validation cohort of roughly 110 different subjects was used. High-throughput TCR immunosequencing, statistical association of individual TCRs with disease status, and machine learning were combined to predict cytomegalovirus infection status. In a later analysis, previously published TCR beta repertoires from hundreds of donors were re-analyzed and high-resolution HLA genotyping was added so that TCR occurrence patterns could be studied. Rather than using new phenotypic data, the later analysis identified candidate immune exposures from TCR beta sequences and from how often those sequences occurred across donors. An earlier analysis of roughly 600 of the donors used high-throughput TCR beta sequencing to judge whether each TCR beta V gene segment behaved as functional or pseudogenic. Donor age, sex, ethnicity and CMV serostatus were collected together with the repertoire data. Genome-wide SNP genotypes for about three fifths of the roughly 670 donors were used in a later genetic analysis, which treated that subset as a discovery cohort. All discovery cohort repertoires had been generated using a single sequencing platform. Both class I and class II loci were covered by HLA typing, at four-digit resolution. Typing coverage varied by locus: roughly 620-640 donors for A, B, C, DRB1 and DQB1; 500 to 550 for DQA1; some 610 for DPA1; roughly 450 for DPB1. A handful of DR-DQ haplotypes were handled as single units for association and clustering because linkage in the cohort was strong. Among some 400 genotyped donors of the cohort, an average of about 240,000 unique TCR beta nucleotide sequences was sequenced per donor, of which 15% to 20% were non-productive. The full study reports these points: In a later analysis, TCR association rates were found to vary across HLA loci, with the most associated TCRs seen for DRB1 alleles and the fewest for HLA-C alleles. Correlated functional status among segregating V segments might reflect linkage disequilibrium, but an unknown experimental factor could not be ruled out. Broadly in line with IMGT annotations, most TCR beta V segments showed up in productive rearrangements about 90% or about 30% of the time in an earlier analysis of 587 of the donors. CMV serostatus was the only immune exposure information available for the cohort. The 87-base-pair reads could not distinguish some IMGT-functional V segments, including TRBV6-2 and TRBV6-3, so those segments were excluded. Compared with equally common non-associated chains, HLA-associated TCR beta chains in a later analysis were more clonally expanded and had lower generation probabilities. A later analysis found that most CMV-associated TCR beta chains appeared HLA-restricted, with HLA associations seemingly driven largely by CMV exposure. Assigning TCR associations to individual alleles was difficult when HLA alleles, especially DR and DQ, strongly co-occurred. Because counts were too low, about 18 rarely observed V segments, including chromosome 9 orphons, were excluded from the earlier analysis of 500 to 700 of the donors. HLA typing was unavailable for some donors at each locus, so association tests used only the typed subset. A group of highly shared sequence variants was considered likely to be a technical artifact of the sequencing pipeline. While some public TCRs were present in many individuals, most TCR sequences turned up only very rarely across donors. The study gave a list of under 200 TCR beta chains associated with cytomegalovirus. The presence/absence analyses assumed that sequencing depth was roughly uniform across donors, and that assumption may not be true. According to the authors, the approach could potentially be generalized to other disease states and immunological phenotypes. Cytomegalovirus status was reported to be diagnosed by the classifier with high specificity and sensitivity in both the original and validation cohorts. A further reported finding was that TCR beta sequences accurately predicted the HLA-A and HLA-B alleles for most subjects in the first cohort. According to a later genetic analysis, donors in an Asian-associated ancestry cluster had fewer N-insertions in productive TCRs than the approximately 610-donor mean. In this cohort, only TCR beta chains were sequenced, and detectable features were limited by the absence of alpha or paired-chain data. In vitro tests confirmed that a few of the cytomegalovirus-associated TCR beta chains recognize cytomegalovirus antigens. A later analysis associated about 17,000 TCR beta sequences with specific HLA alleles at a false discovery rate of 0.05. According to a later analysis, parvovirus B19, influenza, CMV and Epstein-Barr virus appeared linked to several top co-occurrence clusters. In a later genetic analysis, a missense DCLRE1C variant was associated with V-gene and J-gene trimming of TCR beta chains, and the association was replicated in an independent cohort.

The germline ends are 14 bases apart after V is trimmed by 3 bases and J by 3 bases. In the germline V gene (reference sequence), CDR1 corresponds to GTSNPN and CDR2 to SVGIG. Including the terminal cysteine and phenylalanine, the CDR3 comprises 15 residues. This entry keeps only the CDR3 DNA: 45 bases, framed from base 1. The library was produced with the immunoSEQ multiplex PCR assay. The multiplex PCR relied on a mix of 60 forward primers for TCR Vbeta segments and 13 reverse primers for TCR Jbeta segments. The CDR3 region of rearranged TCR beta genes was amplified from genomic DNA by a multiplex PCR assay. On the Illumina HiSeq System, the amplified TCR beta libraries were sequenced as 87-base-pair reads. The paper's data handling went like this. Across the 600 to 700 repertoires, a later analysis counted about 81 million unique TCR beta chains, 9.5 million to 13 million of which were shared by at least two donors. Raw reads were error-corrected and collapsed into unique sequences with a nearest-neighbor algorithm that merged closely related sequences to remove PCR and sequencing errors. CDR3 sequences were aligned to IMGT reference sequences to assign V, D and J gene segments. For a sequence to be retained, at least a six-nucleotide match to both a V gene segment and a J gene segment was required. Rearrangements were classified as productive when the CDR3 lacked stop codons and remained in frame with V and J, and all other rearrangements were classified as non-productive. Following IMGT convention, CDR3 was defined as the stretch from the second conserved V-encoded cysteine to the conserved J-encoded phenylalanine. In an earlier analysis of roughly 580 of the donors, sequences lacking an unambiguous match to a single V gene segment were excluded. An earlier analysis of under 750 of the donors called V segments functional above 56.7% productive rearrangements and segregating when the between-donor standard deviation exceeded 5%. To diagnose cytomegalovirus status from the catalog of TCR beta chain sequences, a statistical classification framework was built. A later analysis assigned V and J genes by comparing TCR nucleotide sequences with IMGT/GENE-DB human TR gene sequences. In a later analysis, CDR3 sequences and most-parsimonious VDJ recombination scenarios were assigned using the TCRdist pipeline. In a later analysis, each TCR beta chain was defined by its CDR3 amino acid sequence together with its V-gene family, and reads lacking a unique V-gene family were excluded. In a later analysis, fewer than 650 highly shared, low-generation-probability nucleotide sequences were removed to address suspected cross-contamination and a sequencing artifact. In a later analysis, a clonal expansion index was calculated for each public chain from normalized within-repertoire ranks of inferred template counts. A later analysis computed generation probabilities with a VDJ recombination model fitted to out-of-frame rearrangements, and checked the results against IGoR. In a later analysis, hypergeometric tests were used to score TCR-TCR, TCR-HLA and TCR-CMV co-occurrence, with a repertoire-size bias correction applied to TCR pairs. In a later analysis, false discovery rates were estimated by permuting HLA or CMV assignments 20 times. In a later analysis, co-occurring TCRs were grouped using DBSCAN, and TCRdist sequence similarity was added for clustering within HLA-allele-positive subsets. Repertoires with fewer than 30,000 or more than 120,000 public chains, plus five repertoires with anomalous nucleotide sharing, were excluded from co-occurrence clustering. As stored in TCRdb, this immuneACCESS dataset retains in-frame rearrangements with V and J assigned. A fraction of the clones does not appear; measured against another copy, unresolved V genes explain less than half of the discrepancy, and the remainder lacks a known reason. For V, J and clone size, that table is used; D and trimming come from the DNA. A total of 180,000 or so clones appear in this sample, 77% of them only once. Around 3.5% of the sample comes from the top ten.

In total, approximately 690 healthy bone marrow donors made up the cohort. At the time of sampling, every cohort member was nominally healthy, though immune exposures that went unrecorded were likely present. The donor tested CMV seropositive, placing the donor among the approximately 290 seropositive members of the cohort. A peripheral blood sample was collected from each donor, and TCR beta sequencing was performed on peripheral blood mononuclear cells. Genomic DNA was extracted from the blood cell samples with the Qiagen DNeasy Blood Extraction Kit. This clone was seen more than once but under ten times. Its target antigen remains unknown. Nothing much larger sits one base from this clone, and base qualities are not available.

The material sequenced was PBMCs. Recombination connected TRBV30 to TRBJ1-4; tentative D gene TRBD1, with 5 bases matching. The origin of this receptor is a woman aged 55-75 years in good health and CMV-seropositive. The DNA sequence is given as TGTGCCTGGAGGTTCACCCTAGGGGCTAATGAAAAACTGTTTTTT. The encoded protein is CAWRFTLGANEKLFF.